This T cell receptor (beta chain) was captured by sequencing in a study of T cells in Graves' hyperthyroidism and ophthalmopathy. Study-wide results and limits: Onset of ophthalmopathy came a median roughly 6.9 months after the model predicted it. In blood, most of the thyroid clonotypes expanded above 0.001 were also present.

Clinical symptoms, serum thyroxine and TRAb, thyroid ultrasound and orbital computed tomography were used for the diagnoses. It was RNA transcripts that yielded the amplified TCR beta CDR3 regions. The primer set for the first-round RT-PCR of the TCR CDR3 was HTBI. TCRdb called the multiplex PCR reads again in MiXCR, with one record for every CDR3 protein. This table has about 570,000 distinct CDR3 sequences, just over 45% appearing once. Germline CDR1 reads SGHDT; CDR2 reads YYEEEE. Trimming removed 5 bases at V and 2 bases at J, with 14 bases between. This CDR3 is 15 amino acids long. This clonotype was detected ten times or more. Its antigen is not identified.

The receptor's source is an adult woman with Graves' disease, either hyperthyroidism or ophthalmopathy (not recorded which). The sequenced sample consisted of peripheral blood or thyroid tissue (not recorded which). The rearrangement links TRBV5-6 to TRBJ1-5; TRBD1 might be the D (6 bases). CDR3 in amino acids: CASSQTGAGNQPQHF. The DNA of the CDR3 is TGTGCCAGCAGTCAAACGGGGGCTGGCAATCAGCCCCAGCATTTT.